The 24 T cell receptor beta chains below were found in one sample sequenced in a study of blood T cell repertoires in COVID-19. Assay: immunoSEQ multiplex PCR; the TCRdb copy retains only in-frame clones and omits some. The sample includes approximately 200,000 clones, less than 90% of them seen just once. Sequencing was done on a sample of peripheral blood. All receptors derive from a man aged 35 to 55 with active or convalescent COVID-19.

V gene TRBV7-3 combines with J gene TRBJ1-1; D is uncertain. CDR1 and CDR2 (germline): SGHTA, FQGTGA. V lost 0 bases to trimming and J lost 5 bases, with 7 bases between them. The CDR3 extends over 13 amino acids. The CDR3 protein is CASSLTAGTEAFF. The CDR3 region has the DNA TGTGCCAGCAGCTTAACGGCGGGTACTGAAGCTTTCTTT.

The V call is TRBV3-1 (or the pseudogene TRBV3-2), the J call TRBJ2-7, with TRBD1 matching 9 bases. Germline V gives CDR1 LGHDT, CDR2 YNNKEL (reference sequence). There are 14 residues in the CDR3. The junction had 8 bases not matched to a gene; V was cut back by 5 bases and J by 6 bases. The CDR3 sequence is CASSGLGQGGEQYF. CDR3 DNA sequence: TGTGCCAGCAGCGGACTGGGACAGGGAGGCGAGCAGTACTTC.

This chain connects TRBV7-9 to TRBJ1-4, with TRBD1 identical over 7 bases. The V segment lost 1 base and the J segment 8 bases; nucleotides outside the gene matches: 4. Germline CDR1 SEHNR, CDR2 FQNEAQ (reference sequence). The CDR3 covers 14 residues. The CDR3 reads CASSLGAGGEKLFF. DNA of the CDR3: TGTGCCAGCAGCTTAGGGGCAGGGGGAGAAAAACTGTTTTTT.

The chain joins TRBV28 to TRBJ2-3; 10 bases agree with TRBD2. Germline values: CDR1 MDHEN, CDR2 SYDVKM. There are 15 residues in the CDR3. J gave up 1 base and V 3 bases, and 1 base lay outside the gene matches. The CDR3 here is CASSFTSGGTDTQYF. The CDR3 nucleotides read TGTGCCAGCAGTTTCACTAGCGGGGGCACAGATACGCAGTATTTT.

This clone was found a few times. The V call is TRBV30, the J call TRBJ1-1; TRBD1 agrees at 8 bases. V trimming: 4 bases; J trimming: 7 bases; junction bases outside the gene matches: 11. Germline V gives CDR1 GTSNPN, CDR2 SVGIG (reference sequence). The CDR3 extends over 14 amino acids. The CDR3 region is CAWKGRGRGFEAFF. The CDR3 DNA sequence: TGTGCCTGGAAGGGCAGGGGGCGCGGGTTTGAAGCTTTCTTT.

The rearrangement uses TRBV9 and TRBJ2-5; weak D call: TRBD1 (6 bases). CDR3 length equals 14 residues. Trimming cost V 3 bases and J 1 base, with 10 bases left between them. Germline V lookup: CDR1 SGDLS, CDR2 YYNGEE. The CDR3 region has the DNA TGTGCCAGCAGCGCGGGGACAATCCAAGAGACCCAGTACTTC. This sequence encodes CASSAGTIQETQYF.

This chain connects TRBV25-1 to TRBJ2-7; 8 bases are shared with TRBD1. CDR1 and CDR2 (germline): MGHDK, SYGVNS. Trimming at V came to 3 bases and at J to 0 bases, leaving 7 bases not matched to a gene. The CDR3 runs to 16 residues. The CDR3 DNA follows: TGTGCCAGCAGTGATCCGAGGACAGGGAGCTCCTACGAGCAGTACTTC. As protein: CASSDPRTGSSYEQYF.

This sequence joins TRBV9 and TRBJ1-1; 7 bases match TRBD1. In germline, CDR1 is SGDLS, CDR2 YYNGEE. CDR3 size: 15 residues. J lost 5 bases, V lost 0 bases, and 7 bases had no gene match. The CDR3 region has the DNA TGTGCCAGCAGCGTAGAAGGGGGCTTGGGGACTGAAGCTTTCTTT. Amino acids: CASSVEGGLGTEAFF.

In this sample, this clone turned up a few times. V gene TRBV4-1 combines with J gene TRBJ2-1; TRBD2 matches at 7 bases. V gave up 3 bases and J gave up 5 bases; unmatched junction bases: 10. The germline CDR1 and CDR2 sequences are MGHRA and YSYEKL. This CDR3 is built from 16 residues. CDR3 sequence (DNA): TGCGCCAGCAGCCATCCGGCTCGGGACTACAACAATGAGCAGTTCTTC. Translated: CASSHPARDYNNEQFF.

CDR3 DNA: TGTGCCAGCAGTTTATGGGACAGGGCAACTGAAGCTTTCTTT. As protein: CASSLWDRATEAFF. The chain employs TRBV27 and TRBJ1-1, with 9 nucleotides matching TRBD1. Per the germline V gene, CDR1 is MNHEY and CDR2 is SMNVEV (reference sequence). This CDR3 has 14 residues. V trimming: 1 base; J trimming: 5 bases; junction bases outside the gene matches: 2.

The J gene is TRBJ1-4, the V gene TRBV5-1; tentative D call: TRBD1 (5 bases). V was pared by 1 base and J by 8 bases, with 6 bases between. CDR3 length: 12 amino acids. Germline CDR1 SGHRS, CDR2 YFSETQ. The CDR3 region is CASSLRGEKLFF. CDR3 nucleotides: TGCGCCAGCAGCTTGCGGGGGGAAAAACTGTTTTTT.

V is TRBV19 and J is TRBJ2-3; 15 positions agree with TRBD2. CDR3 length equals 17 residues. Germline-derived CDR1 and CDR2 are LNHDA and SQIVND (reference sequence). After removal of 6 bases from V and 5 bases from J, the junction contained 9 bases not matched to a gene. CDR3 region: CASSWTSGGAEGDTQYF. Here the CDR3 DNA reads TGTGCCAGTAGCTGGACTAGCGGGGGGGCCGAAGGAGATACGCAGTATTTT.

V usage is TRBV4-1 and J usage is TRBJ2-7, with 7 nucleotides matching TRBD1. The CDR3 is 14 amino acids. The J segment lost 3 bases and the V segment lost 4 bases, leaving 6 bases of the junction unmatched. Germline-derived CDR1 and CDR2 are MGHRA and YSYEKL. This CDR3 is CASSPRTGNYEQYF. The CDR3 coding sequence is TGCGCCAGCAGCCCCCGGACAGGCAACTACGAGCAGTACTTC.

The V gene is TRBV28, the J gene TRBJ1-5; 9 nucleotides match TRBD1. Trimming cost V 1 base and J 3 bases; bases outside gene matches: 7. The CDR3 is made up of 17 amino acids. CDR1 MDHEN and CDR2 SYDVKM come from the germline V gene. CDR3 DNA: TGTGCCAGCAGTTTATCAGAACGGACAGGGGACAATCAGCCCCAGCATTTT. Translated, it gives CASSLSERTGDNQPQHF.

J is TRBJ2-7 and V is TRBV29-1; 7 bases agree with TRBD1. V gave up 4 bases and J gave up 1 base; unmatched junction bases: 7. CDR1 and CDR2 (germline): SQVTM, ANQGSEA. The CDR3 runs 14 residues. CDR3 in DNA: TGCAGCGTTGGTGAGGACAGGTGGTCCTACGAGCAGTACTTC. Encoded protein: CSVGEDRWSYEQYF.

V gene TRBV5-6 combines with J gene TRBJ1-1; the match to TRBD1 covers 9 bases. The junction had 6 bases not matched to a gene; V was cut back by 3 bases and J by 0 bases. The CDR3 runs to 16 residues. Per germline, CDR1 SGHDT and CDR2 YYEEEE. CDR3 loop: CASSSYRTGVNTEAFF. CDR3 sequence (DNA): TGTGCCAGCAGCTCGTACCGGACAGGGGTGAACACTGAAGCTTTCTTT.

The genes are TRBV28 and TRBJ2-7; TRBD2 might be the D (6 bases). This CDR3 comprises 13 residues. V was cut by 6 bases and J by 1 base, with 10 bases left in between. The germline gives CDR1 MDHEN, CDR2 SYDVKM. The CDR3 is CASRRGLSYEQYF. Written as DNA, the CDR3 is TGTGCCAGCAGACGAGGACTATCCTACGAGCAGTACTTC.

The V gene is TRBV4-1, the J gene TRBJ1-2, with D possibly being TRBD1 (5 bases). Trimming stripped 4 bases from V and 4 bases from J, with 22 bases between. Germline V CDR1 and CDR2: MGHRA, YSYEKL. This CDR3 has 17 amino acids. CDR3 region: CASSLGEGGDDLYGYTF. As DNA, the CDR3 is TGCGCCAGCAGCCTTGGGGAGGGAGGGGACGACCTCTATGGCTACACCTTC.

This chain joins TRBV6-4 and TRBJ2-7, with 10 bases identical to TRBD2. The V gene's germline CDR1 is MRHNA and CDR2 SNTAGT. The CDR3 consists of 17 residues. The trim removed 3 bases at V and 2 bases at J, leaving 10 bases unmatched. CDR3: CASSDVAGGPRPYEQYF. In nucleotides, the CDR3 is TGTGCCAGCAGTGATGTAGCGGGGGGACCAAGACCCTACGAGCAGTACTTC.

V gene TRBV7-3 combines with J gene TRBJ2-5; the match to TRBD2 covers 9 bases. Germline V gene sequence: CDR1 SGHTA, CDR2 FQGTGA. V gave up 5 bases and J gave up 2 bases; unmatched junction bases: 18. This CDR3 region has 19 residues. The CDR3 DNA sequence: TGTGCCAGCAGCCCCCCTCACAAGCGGGAGGACTTACTACAAGAGACCCAGTACTTC. Protein product: CASSPPHKREDLLQETQYF.

V usage is TRBV9 and J usage is TRBJ2-5; a weak D match, TRBD2 (7 bases). V lost 4 bases and J lost 1, with 20 bases in between. Germline V gene data show CDR1 as SGDLS and CDR2 as YYNGEE. The CDR3 is made up of 17 amino acids. CDR3 region: CASSLRPWGGLQETQYF. CDR3 nucleotides: TGTGCCAGCAGCCTCCGGCCCTGGGGGGGCCTCCAAGAGACCCAGTACTTC.

The CDR3 nucleotides are TGTGCCTGGAGTCAGGACGGGACAACGAACACTGAAGCTTTCTTT. Translating gives CAWSQDGTTNTEAFF. V and J are TRBV30 and TRBJ1-1; TRBD1 might be the D (6 bases). Germline CDR1 is GTSNPN and CDR2 is SVGIG (reference sequence). The CDR3 length is 15 residues. V lost 2 bases and J 1 base, leaving 14 bases between the germline ends.

The chain joins TRBV5-6 to TRBJ1-4; 8 bases align to TRBD1. The CDR3 is 15 residues long. V lost 6 bases and J lost 4; bases outside the gene matches: 8. Germline CDR1 and CDR2: SGHDT and YYEEEE. CDR3 amino acids: CASTTRTGINEKLFF. CDR3 nucleotide sequence: TGTGCCAGCACCACGCGGACAGGGATTAATGAAAAACTGTTTTTT.

J is TRBJ2-1 and V is TRBV10-3; TRBD1 aligns across 10 bases. CDR3 length: 14 residues. Unmatched junction bases numbered 6, after V lost 6 bases and J lost 7 bases. Germline loops: CDR1 ENHRY, CDR2 SYGVKD. CDR3 in amino acids: CAISGTGVSNEQFF. The DNA for the CDR3 is TGTGCCATCAGCGGGACAGGGGTTTCGAATGAGCAGTTCTTC.